This T cell receptor (beta chain) stems from a study of T-cell reconstitution after alpha-beta-depleted transplantation in children. Overall study findings and caveats: Hyperexpanded clones declined; after one year, newly produced T cells mostly supplied diversity. In some patients, recipient T cells and intrathymic progenitors surviving conditioning explained high day-60 diversity. There were reportedly several hundred expanded graft clones from which alpha-beta T cells came about two months after transplant.

On this clonotype: The antigen is not known.

TCRbeta library preparation incorporated unique molecular identifiers. MiXCR, applied by TCRdb to the PCR reads, yields one record per CDR3 protein. The data hold around 580,000 distinct CDR3 sequences, with about 21% observed a single time. This receptor was identified in a boy younger than two who had a stem cell transplant for acute myeloid leukemia, so the T cells may come from the graft donor. The input for sequencing was PBMCs, mostly from graft donor cells, taken 360 days after TCRalphabeta/CD19-depleted stem cell transplant.

In nucleotides, the CDR3 is TGCTGTGGGGTATACCGGACTAGCGTAAAAGATACGCAGTATTTT. Its translation is CCGVYRTSVKDTQYF. The gene calls are TRBV20-1 and TRBJ2-3; 9 bases fit TRBD2. CDR1 DFQATT and CDR2 SNEGSKA come from the germline V gene (reference sequence). The length of the CDR3 is 15 residues.